This is a list of T cell receptor beta chains from one sample in a study of metastatic and nonmetastatic thyroid tumors. MiXCR was used by TCRdb to re-call the PCR reads. In the table there are roughly 38,000 clones, about an eighth of which are singletons. Specimen: blood. The receptors derive from a male donor with papillary thyroid cancer or a benign thyroid nodule (not recorded which). Some clones in this sample may be carry-over from other donors' samples. The CDR3 runs from the conserved cysteine through the conserved F or W. Only some rows state a clone size, as once, few, many or a class for expanded clones.

many	TRBJ2-5	TRBV6-2/TRBV6-3	CASTPGGGETQYF
medium-sized	TRBJ2-7	TRBV28	CASSLIGREDYEQYF
medium-sized	TRBJ2-7	TRBV28	CASSLFGGSYEQYF
many	TRBJ2-3	TRBV12-3/TRBV12-4	CASSLVVASTDTQYF
many	TRBJ1-5	TRBV2	CASSAAASNQPQHF
.	TRBJ1-5	TRBV5-1	CASRRDGESNQPQHF
few	TRBJ2-7	TRBV4-1	CASSPTGAQSSYEQYF
many	TRBJ1-2	TRBV10-3	CAISGGAGSNYGYTF
few	TRBJ2-6	TRBV18	CASSPRVGVFNSGANVLTF
many	TRBJ2-2	TRBV4-2	CASSQALGLADQNTGELFF
medium-sized	TRBJ2-7	TRBV27	CASTTQATGQVHEQYF
many	TRBJ2-7	TRBV11-2	CASSFKFDSYEQYF
.	TRBJ1-6	TRBV20-1	CSAPFLQENSPLHF
many	TRBJ1-1	TRBV6-1	CASSPTTLEAFF
many	TRBJ2-3	TRBV19	CASTPGGEADTQYF
.	TRBJ1-3	TRBV6-6	CVSSYSSIRSGNTVYF
.	TRBJ2-5	TRBV20-1	CSARPGGSGETQYF
.	TRBJ2-5	TRBV20-1	CSARPGRPGSKETQYF
few	TRBJ2-3	TRBV6-4	CASSDSCGTVTDTQYF
many	TRBJ1-2	TRBV28	CASRQTNYGYTF
many	TRBJ1-1	TRBV28	CASSPGVSEAFF
many	TRBJ1-2	TRBV7-8	CASSFTGGAYGYTF
medium-sized	TRBJ2-7	TRBV6-5	CASSYLGSTHYEQYF
many	TRBJ2-2	TRBV6-4	CASKSGSANTGELFF
.	TRBJ2-1	TRBV18	CASQLGGSSYNEQFF
many	TRBJ1-5	TRBV5-8	CASSSNWDQPQHF
few	TRBJ2-5	TRBV24-1	CATSDSQGGVETQYF
few	TRBJ2-7	TRBV2	CASFRDTVDHEQYF
many	TRBJ2-3	TRBV20-1	CSARLAGKGTDTQYF
.	TRBJ1-4	TRBV5-4	CASSSSGTPGEKLFF
many	TRBJ1-6	TRBV12-3/TRBV12-4	CASSEDGGNSPLHF
.	TRBJ2-3	TRBV28	CASSSSLAGVSYTQYF
many	TRBJ2-7	TRBV4-1	CASSQAARYEQYF
many	TRBJ2-1	TRBV6-4	CASSSEGGTLNNEQFF
medium-sized	TRBJ2-3	TRBV6-4	CASSETGGTDTQYF
.	TRBJ1-6	TRBV6-5	CASSYEDSRSPLHF
.	TRBJ1-1	TRBV18	CASSPGGKAFF
many	TRBJ1-1	TRBV20-1	CSARGQTNTEAFF
.	TRBJ2-2	TRBV18	CASMTSGINTGELFF
many	TRBJ2-1	TRBV29-1	CSVERSGRAAEQFF
many	TRBJ2-1	TRBV10-3	CAISESAGWPANEQFF
many	TRBJ2-1	TRBV7-8	CASSLLGQIPYNEQFF
few	TRBJ1-2	TRBV19	CASSIGWTDGYTF
medium-sized	TRBJ2-7	TRBV6-1	CASSSLGGRSSYEQYF
many	TRBJ1-5	TRBV24-1	CATSEGEGWDQPQHF
medium-sized	TRBJ2-7	TRBV6-2/TRBV6-3	CASSWGQSYEQYF
many	TRBJ1-5	TRBV28	CASSLGGKDQPQHF